The present T cell receptor (beta chain) was sequenced within a study of type 1 and type 2 diabetes patients. Across the whole study: Magnetic bead positive selection isolated CD4+ or CD8+ T cells from PBMCs.

This CDR3 has 14 amino acids. Germline lookup yields CDR1 DFQATT and CDR2 SNEGSKA (reference sequence). Deletions cut 4 bases from V and 9 bases from J, with 19 bases between. PCR was run on genomic DNA. A primer set of 30 forward and 13 reverse primers amplified the CDR3. Using its own MiXCR run on the multiplex PCR reads, TCRdb lists one record per CDR3 protein. The sample shows a few hundred thousand distinct CDR3 sequences, approximately 45% of them seen only once. This clonotype was detected a few times. The sequencing sample was made of peripheral blood mononuclear cells (PBMCs). The receptor was derived from a man aged 18 to 35 with type 2 diabetes. V is TRBV20-1 and J is TRBJ2-1, with D perhaps matching TRBD1 (5 bases). The CDR3 bases are TGCAGTGCTACCGAGTTCATTTGGGGCATTGAGCAGTTCTTC. Its translation: CSATEFIWGIEQFF.